Reported below is one T cell receptor beta chain. No antigen is known for it. The CDR3 extends over 17 amino acids. Germline V gene data show CDR1 as MNHGY and CDR2 as SVAAGI. Trimming removed 3 bases from V and 7 bases from J; junction bases left unmatched: 12. This sample is part of a study of T cells in Graves' hyperthyroidism and ophthalmopathy. Study-wide findings and caveats: Researchers found most expanded thyroid clonotypes above 0.001 in blood as well. Ophthalmopathy onset followed model prediction by a median approximately 7 months.

The CDR3 regions of TCR beta were amplified from RNA transcripts. HTBI primers were the set used in a first-round RT-PCR of the TCR CDR3. From the multiplex PCR reads, TCRdb called clonotypes with MiXCR, one entry per CDR3 protein. The sample yields hundreds of thousands of distinct CDR3 sequences, 14% seen once. The sequencing input was blood. This chain uses TRBV6-9 with TRBJ2-1; 10 bases line up with TRBD2. This clonotype originated in a woman aged 45-60 years with Graves' ophthalmopathy. CDR3 in amino acids: CASSYPLLAGDRNEQFF. The CDR3 DNA follows: TGTGCCAGCAGTTACCCCCTGCTAGCGGGAGATCGGAATGAGCAGTTCTTC.